Each of the 28 T cell receptor beta chains below was sequenced from the same sample in a study of blood T cell repertoires in COVID-19. The repertoire was sequenced with immunoSEQ multiplex PCR; TCRdb's copy has only in-frame clones and lacks some. The data contain approximately 300,000 clones, more than 85% of them singletons. Specimen: PBMCs or T cells enriched from blood (not recorded which). Receptors were obtained from a young woman who had recovered from COVID-19.

The V and J genes are TRBV5-5 and TRBJ2-5, with 10 bases lining up with TRBD1. The length of the CDR3 is 17 residues. In germline, CDR1 is SGHKS, CDR2 YYEKEE (reference sequence). V was pared by 4 bases and J by 4 bases, with 13 bases of the junction left unmatched. CDR3 sequence (DNA): TGTGCCAGCAGCCCCGGACAGGGGGAAGTTAGGGGAGAGACCCAGTACTTC. Translating gives CASSPGQGEVRGETQYF.

The V call is TRBV21-1, the J call TRBJ1-5. TRBV21-1 constitutes a pseudogene. This CDR3 is 16 amino acids long. The CDR3 DNA sequence: TGTGCCAGCAGCTTACGTTACCCGGGAGATAATCAGCCCCAGCATTTT. Translation gives CASSLRYPGDNQPQHF.

CDR3 nucleotides: TGTGCCATCAGTGTACGGGTTTTTAATGAGCAGTTCTTC. Its translation is CAISVRVFNEQFF. This chain links TRBV10-3 with TRBJ2-1, with D uncertain. The germline gives CDR1 ENHRY, CDR2 SYGVKD. V was pared by 4 bases and J by 7 bases, with 11 bases between. This CDR3 is 13 amino acids long.

The genes are TRBV27 and TRBJ2-2; D is unresolved. Germline CDR1 reads MNHEY; CDR2 reads SMNVEV (reference sequence). V lost 3 bases, J lost 7 bases, and 6 bases lay in between. The CDR3 consists of 12 residues. This CDR3 is CASSFPLGELFF. The CDR3 DNA reads as TGTGCCAGCAGTTTTCCTCTCGGGGAGCTGTTTTTT.

The gene calls are TRBV7-9 and TRBJ1-1; D is unresolved. The V end lost 2 bases, the J end lost 1 base, and 11 bases lay between the germline ends. Germline assignment: CDR1 SEHNR and CDR2 FQNEAQ (reference sequence). CDR3 length equals 15 residues. CDR3 amino acids: CASSLHLTGNTEAFF. CDR3 DNA sequence: TGTGCCAGCAGCTTACACCTCACGGGGAACACTGAAGCTTTCTTT.

The rearrangement uses TRBV5-4 and TRBJ1-3; D might be TRBD1 (5 bases). CDR1 and CDR2 (germline): SGHNT, YYREEE (reference sequence). This CDR3 spans 14 amino acids. The V gene lost 0 bases and the J gene lost 3 bases, with 7 bases spanning the gap. CDR3 sequence reads: CASSLEGVGNTIYF. The CDR3 region has the DNA TGTGCCAGCAGCTTGGAAGGGGTTGGAAACACCATATATTTT.

This clone was picked up one time. The gene calls are TRBV6-1 and TRBJ2-7; D might be TRBD1 (6 bases). The V gene lost 3 bases and the J gene lost 2 bases, with 14 bases spanning the gap. The CDR3 loop spans 15 amino acids. The V gene's germline CDR1 is MNHNS and CDR2 SASEGT. The CDR3 nucleotides are TGTGCCAGCAGTGAGGGACACCTCAATACCTACGAGCAGTACTTC. Encoded protein: CASSEGHLNTYEQYF.

The chain uses TRBV6-5 and TRBJ1-5; TRBD1 aligns across 10 bases. Germline V gene data show CDR1 as MNHEY and CDR2 as SVGAGI. Losses at the gene ends were 0 bases for V and 6 bases for J; bases not matched to a gene: 2. The CDR3 loop spans 15 amino acids. The CDR3: CASSYSGQGVQPQHF. The CDR3 nucleotides are TGTGCCAGCAGTTACTCCGGACAGGGGGTTCAGCCCCAGCATTTT.

The J gene is TRBJ2-3, the V gene TRBV5-1; 7 bases are shared with TRBD2. With 4 bases clipped from V and 2 bases from J, the junction kept 7 bases outside the gene matches. The CDR3 loop spans 15 amino acids. Germline CDR1 is SGHRS and CDR2 is YFSETQ. This chain's CDR3 is CASSPGTTLTDTQYF. In DNA, the CDR3 is TGCGCCAGCAGCCCCGGGACTACCCTCACAGATACGCAGTATTTT.

The chain uses TRBV7-9 and TRBJ2-5; 11 bases are a match to TRBD2. Per the germline V gene, CDR1 is SEHNR and CDR2 is FQNEAQ (reference sequence). J gave up 4 bases and V 5 bases, and 6 bases lay outside the gene matches. The CDR3 loop spans 15 amino acids. CDR3 region: CASSETSGKSETQYF. CDR3 nucleotides: TGTGCCAGCAGCGAGACTAGCGGGAAATCAGAGACCCAGTACTTC.

The chain is built from TRBV29-1 and TRBJ2-1; D not certain. The V end lost 4 bases, the J end lost 8 bases, and 18 bases lay between the germline ends. Germline CDR1 is SQVTM and CDR2 is ANQGSEA. This CDR3 has 14 amino acids. Here the CDR3 reads CSVGLLLVLDEQFF. The CDR3 nucleotides are TGCAGCGTTGGTTTGTTGTTAGTATTGGATGAGCAGTTCTTC.

The chain uses TRBV5-1 and TRBJ1-2; 7 bases match TRBD1. This CDR3 spans 15 amino acids. Losses at the gene ends were 4 bases for V and 8 bases for J; bases not matched to a gene: 14. CDR1 is SGHRS, CDR2 YFSETQ, per germline. CDR3 DNA: TGCGCCAGCAGCCAAGTTCCGACAGGGATGCAGGGCTACACCTTC. This sequence encodes CASSQVPTGMQGYTF. Combining the CDR3 with reference TRBV5-1 and TRBJ1-2 gives the whole variable domain KAGVTQTPRYLIKTRGQQVTLSCSPISGHRSVSWYQQTPGQGLQFLFEYFSETQRNKGNFPGRFSGRQFSNSRSEMNVSTLELGDSALYLCASSQVPTGMQGYTFGSGTRLTVV.

The chain recombines TRBV18 with TRBJ2-3; D unresolved. This CDR3 is 14 amino acids long. Per germline, CDR1 KGHSH and CDR2 LQKENI. Trimming removed 3 bases from V and 4 bases from J, with 11 bases in between. CDR3 in amino acids: CASSPNPRADTQYF. CDR3 nucleotide sequence: TGTGCCAGCTCACCGAACCCGCGAGCAGATACGCAGTATTTT.

The chain uses TRBV7-9 and TRBJ2-1, with 7 bases fitting TRBD2. The V gene end was trimmed by 4 bases and the J gene end by 8 bases; junction bases not matched to a gene: 5. CDR3 length equals 13 residues. The V gene's germline CDR1 is SEHNR and CDR2 FQNEAQ (reference sequence). The CDR3 DNA follows: TGTGCCAGCAGCTCCCGGACTAGTTATGAGCAGTTCTTC. It yields the protein CASSSRTSYEQFF.

This clone was detected only a few times. This chain connects TRBV9 to TRBJ2-5; TRBD2 matches at 9 bases. This CDR3 contains 17 residues. The germline gives CDR1 SGDLS, CDR2 YYNGEE. V gave up 3 bases and J gave up 8 bases; unmatched junction bases: 17. CDR3 sequence reads: CASSAPLLGSGSGTQYF. Written as DNA, the CDR3 is TGTGCCAGCAGCGCCCCGCTCCTTGGTAGCGGGAGTGGTACCCAGTACTTC.

The genes are TRBV7-3 and TRBJ2-5; possibly TRBD2 for D (6 bases). The CDR3 consists of 14 residues. Germline CDR1 and CDR2: SGHTA and FQGTGA. The V end was cut by 5 bases, the J end by 1 base, with 11 bases between. This CDR3 is CASSPNGGQETQYF. CDR3 coding DNA: TGTGCCAGCAGCCCAAACGGGGGCCAAGAGACCCAGTACTTC.

The chain joins TRBV5-1 to TRBJ1-1; maybe TRBD1 (6 bases). V lost 2 bases and J lost 0, with 11 bases in between. Germline CDR1 is SGHRS and CDR2 is YFSETQ. This CDR3 is built from 15 residues. The CDR3 is CASSLETGLNTEAFF. The CDR3 region has the DNA TGCGCCAGCAGCTTAGAAACAGGGTTGAACACTGAAGCTTTCTTT.

The rearrangement joins TRBV4-1 to TRBJ1-1; maybe TRBD1 (6 bases). V was cut by 0 bases and J by 9 bases, with 17 bases left in between. CDR3 length: 15 amino acids. Germline V gene sequence: CDR1 MGHRA, CDR2 YSYEKL. CDR3 sequence reads: CASSQEGGGMEKAFF. The DNA for the CDR3 is TGCGCCAGCAGCCAAGAAGGTGGGGGCATGGAAAAAGCTTTCTTT.

The V call is TRBV6-1, the J call TRBJ1-1; D call uncertain. V lost 0 bases and J 3 bases, leaving 11 bases between the germline ends. The CDR3 is 15 residues long. In germline, CDR1 is MNHNS, CDR2 SASEGT. CDR3 in DNA: TGTGCCAGCAGTGAAGCTAGGTCGGGATACACTGAAGCTTTCTTT. It is translated as CASSEARSGYTEAFF.

V gene TRBV3-1 (or the pseudogene TRBV3-2) combines with J gene TRBJ1-1, with D tentatively TRBD1 (6 bases). CDR3 length: 15 amino acids. In germline, CDR1 is LGHDT, CDR2 YNNKEL (reference sequence). V gave up 5 bases and J gave up 0 bases, with 13 bases separating them. CDR3 in DNA: TGTGCCAGCAGCGAGTGGGGGCGAGTGAACACTGAAGCTTTCTTT. Translation: CASSEWGRVNTEAFF.

This chain joins TRBV27 and TRBJ1-5, with 7 nucleotides matching TRBD1. V lost 5 bases to trimming and J lost 0 bases; unmatched junction nucleotides: 13. This CDR3 comprises 18 residues. Germline lookup yields CDR1 MNHEY and CDR2 SMNVEV (reference sequence). CDR3 residues: CASSPPGQHNNSNQPQHF. The DNA for the CDR3 is TGTGCCAGCAGTCCTCCGGGACAGCATAACAATAGCAATCAGCCCCAGCATTTT.

The DNA of the CDR3 is TGTGCCAGCATCCCGGGACACGGGGGGGAGACCCAGTACTTC. Amino acids: CASIPGHGGETQYF. The chain uses TRBV28 and TRBJ2-5, with TRBD2 as a possible D gene (7 bases). The CDR3 runs to 14 residues. V lost 7 bases to trimming and J lost 5 bases, with 17 bases between them. Germline V gene lookup returns CDR1 MDHEN and CDR2 SYDVKM.

V usage is TRBV19 and J usage is TRBJ1-4; D possibly corresponds to TRBD1 (6 bases). Germline V lookup: CDR1 LNHDA, CDR2 SQIVND (reference sequence). This CDR3 spans 15 amino acids. The V end was cut by 3 bases, the J end by 7 bases, with 15 bases between. The CDR3 coding sequence is TGTGCCAGTAGTATCTGGGGGGGCAAAGGTGAAAAACTGTTTTTT. Residues: CASSIWGGKGEKLFF.

CDR3 in amino acids: CASSPGRDFGSGYTF. In DNA, the CDR3 is TGTGCCAGCTCACCAGGCCGGGACTTTGGATCGGGCTACACCTTC. This chain joins TRBV18 and TRBJ1-2; maybe TRBD1 (5 bases). CDR1 and CDR2 from the germline V gene are KGHSH and LQKENI. The V end lost 2 bases, the J end lost 8 bases, and 18 bases lay between the germline ends. This CDR3 has 15 amino acids.

This clone was seen a single time. The chain couples TRBV28 to TRBJ2-7; TRBD1 agrees at 8 bases. Per germline, CDR1 MDHEN and CDR2 SYDVKM. V gave up 8 bases and J gave up 4 bases; unmatched junction bases: 19. CDR3 length: 17 residues. CDR3 coding DNA: TGTGCCAGCTTGGCGGGAACATCGACAGGGGAAATATACGAGCAGTACTTC. Translating gives CASLAGTSTGEIYEQYF.

This chain connects TRBV29-1 to TRBJ2-7; possible D gene TRBD2, 6 bases. Trimming took 2 bases from V and 0 from J, leaving 11 bases between them. CDR3 length: 14 residues. Germline V gene sequence: CDR1 SQVTM, CDR2 ANQGSEA. The CDR3 DNA reads as TGCAGCGTTGAACCCCGGGAGACCTCCTACGAGCAGTACTTC. Translation gives CSVEPRETSYEQYF.

V gene TRBV10-3 combines with J gene TRBJ2-3; D remains unclear. CDR1 is ENHRY and CDR2 is SYGVKD in the germline V gene. This CDR3 comprises 14 residues. V gave up 2 bases and J gave up 5 bases, with 11 bases separating them. CDR3 nucleotides: TGTGCCATCAGTGAGGTAGCTAGTGGAGATACGCAGTATTTT. Its translation is CAISEVASGDTQYF.

The table lists this clone with a count of one. This chain uses TRBV19 with TRBJ1-1; no reliable D call. V shed 0 bases and J shed 4 bases, with 12 bases lying between them. Germline V gene lookup returns CDR1 LNHDA and CDR2 SQIVND (reference sequence). The CDR3 covers 15 residues. CDR3 sequence: CASSIDPSPGTEAFF. The CDR3 nucleotides are TGTGCCAGTAGTATAGATCCATCCCCGGGCACTGAAGCTTTCTTT.